This T cell receptor beta chain appears in the sequencing data of a study of naive CD8 T cells in extremely preterm neonates. Germline CDR1 is SGHAT and CDR2 is FQNNGV. This CDR3 has 14 residues. V was pared by 3 bases and J by 1 base, with 9 bases between. The table came from immunoSEQ multiplex PCR; TCRdb's copy has only in-frame clones and leaves some out. The sample holds approximately 5,300 clones; around 97% are singletons and the top ten take around 8.6%. This clone was recorded only once. The chain is built from TRBV11-2 and TRBJ1-1; no firm D call. Sequencing was carried out using naive CD8+ T cells from blood. The source of this sequence is a human donor in good health. DNA for the CDR3: TGTGCCAGCAGCTTGACACACGGGAACACTGAAGCTTTCTTT. This encodes CASSLTHGNTEAFF.